These T cell receptor beta chains were read from a single sample in a study of cytomegalovirus exposure and HLA in healthy donors. Repertoires were generated with immunoSEQ multiplex PCR, while TCRdb's copy carries only in-frame clones and drops some. The sample holds over 150,000 clones, roughly 80% seen once. Sequencing used PBMCs. These receptors came from a man in his late teens or twenties in good health and CMV-seronegative. CDR3s include the opening cysteine and the closing phenylalanine or tryptophan. The D gene is left open where the match is weak. Clone size, where shown, is once, few, many, or a class for clones that have expanded.

v_gene,abundance,j_gene,d_gene,CDR3nt,CDR3aa
TRBV9,NA,TRBJ2-1,TRBD2,TGTGCCAGCAGAGGGATAGCGGGAGGAGATAGTGAGCAGTTCTTC,CASRGIAGGDSEQFF
TRBV5-1,NA,TRBJ1-4,NA,TGCGCCAGCAGATCCCGGGAGGGCACTAATGAAAAACTGTTTTTT,CASRSREGTNEKLFF
TRBV27,NA,TRBJ2-5,NA,TGTGCCAGCAGCCCGACTAGACGGGAGACCCAGTACTTC,CASSPTRRETQYF
TRBV19,NA,TRBJ1-1,NA,TGTGCCAGTAGTACAGCGGCTTCCACTGAAGCTTTCTTT,CASSTAASTEAFF
TRBV14,NA,TRBJ2-7,NA,TGTGCCAGCAGCCCCAGGCCATTTTCCTACGAGCAGTACTTC,CASSPRPFSYEQYF
TRBV7-9,NA,TRBJ2-7,TRBD1,TGTGCCAGCAGTTCACTGGACAGGGGAGCCTACGAGCAGTACTTC,CASSSLDRGAYEQYF
TRBV27,NA,TRBJ1-2,TRBD1,TGTGCCAGCTCCTCCGGCCCAGGGACAGGAAATGGCTACACCTTC,CASSSGPGTGNGYTF
TRBV6-5,few,TRBJ1-5,NA,TGTGCCAGCAGCTTAGAAGGGGTTAATCAGCCCCAGCATTTT,CASSLEGVNQPQHF
TRBV19,few,TRBJ1-5,NA,TGTGCCAGTACTCAGGGGTTCTATAGCAATCAGCCCCAGCATTTT,CASTQGFYSNQPQHF
TRBV6-5,few,TRBJ1-2,NA,TGTGCCAGCAGTTACTCCCGCGGCTATGGCTACACCTTC,CASSYSRGYGYTF
TRBV6-1,NA,TRBJ2-1,TRBD2,TGTGCCAGCAGTGAGGTTCTAGCGGGAGGAATCCGGGAGCAGTTCTTC,CASSEVLAGGIREQFF
TRBV19,NA,TRBJ2-7,NA,TGTGCCAGTAGTATCGATGGGGAGGCCTACGAGCAGTACTTC,CASSIDGEAYEQYF
TRBV7-2,NA,TRBJ2-7,TRBD2,TGTGCCAGCAGCCCAGGGGCGGGAGGGGTATACGAGCAGTACTTC,CASSPGAGGVYEQYF
TRBV7-2,NA,TRBJ2-5,NA,TGTGCCAGCAGCTTAGGGGGCCCCTACCCCCAGTACTTC,CASSLGGPYPQYF
TRBV30,once,TRBJ2-3,NA,TGTGCCTGGAGTGTAGGGGGGGGAGATACGCAGTATTTT,CAWSVGGGDTQYF
TRBV9,NA,TRBJ2-1,TRBD2,TGTGCCAGCAGCGGAGCGGGAGTAGGCGGCAATGAGCAGTTCTTC,CASSGAGVGGNEQFF